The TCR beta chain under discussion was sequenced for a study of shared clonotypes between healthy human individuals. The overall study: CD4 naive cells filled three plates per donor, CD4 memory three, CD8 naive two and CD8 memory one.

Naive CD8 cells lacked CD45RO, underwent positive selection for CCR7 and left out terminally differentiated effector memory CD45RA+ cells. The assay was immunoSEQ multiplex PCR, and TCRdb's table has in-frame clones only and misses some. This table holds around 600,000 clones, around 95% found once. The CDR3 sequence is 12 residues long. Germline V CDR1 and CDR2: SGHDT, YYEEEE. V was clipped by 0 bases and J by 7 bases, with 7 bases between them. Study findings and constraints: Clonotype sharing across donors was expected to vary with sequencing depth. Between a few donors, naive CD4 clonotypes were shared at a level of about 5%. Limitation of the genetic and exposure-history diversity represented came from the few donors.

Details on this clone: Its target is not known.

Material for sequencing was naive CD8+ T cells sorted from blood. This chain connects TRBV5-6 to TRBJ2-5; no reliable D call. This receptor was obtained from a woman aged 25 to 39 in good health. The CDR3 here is CASSLARTTQYF. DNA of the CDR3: TGTGCCAGCAGCTTGGCGAGGACGACCCAGTACTTC.